The 18 T cell receptor beta chains given below trace back to one sample, sequenced in a study of shared clonotypes between healthy human individuals. Produced via immunoSEQ multiplex PCR; TCRdb's table is partial and in-frame only. The data show about 470,000 clones, roughly 83% seen once. What was sequenced was PBMCs. These receptors all come from a woman in her 40s in good health. Some clones in this sample may be carry-over from other donors' samples.

The chain employs TRBV14 and TRBJ2-3; possibly TRBD1 or TRBD2 for D (5 bases each). Germline assignment: CDR1 SGHDN and CDR2 FVKESK. The CDR3 has 15 amino acids. With 4 bases removed from V and 4 bases from J, the gap between germline ends came to 15 bases. DNA of the CDR3: TGTGCCAGCAGCCCCCAACAGCGAGGGGCAGATACGCAGTATTTT. Protein: CASSPQQRGADTQYF.

Only one count was recorded for this clone. V and J are TRBV6-5 and TRBJ2-7, with D possibly matching TRBD2 (5 bases). The V gene lost 6 bases and the J gene lost 7 bases, with 22 bases spanning the gap. The length of the CDR3 is 15 residues. Germline V lookup: CDR1 MNHEY, CDR2 SVGAGI. Here the CDR3 reads CASSPWLDGPGEQYF. CDR3 bases: TGTGCCAGCAGCCCATGGCTCGACGGCCCGGGGGAGCAGTACTTC.

The chain couples TRBV10-3 to TRBJ1-5, with TRBD1 matching over 7 bases. CDR3 length: 12 amino acids. CDR1 ENHRY and CDR2 SYGVKD come from the germline V gene. V lost 6 bases and J lost 8; bases outside the gene matches: 4. The CDR3 protein is CAISSTGKPQHF. The CDR3 DNA reads as TGTGCCATCAGCTCGACAGGGAAGCCCCAGCATTTT.

V usage is TRBV28 and J usage is TRBJ2-3; D uncertain. Germline V gene data show CDR1 as MDHEN and CDR2 as SYDVKM. Trimming took off 3 bases at V and 4 bases at J, with 17 bases between the two ends. This CDR3 contains 16 residues. CDR3 amino acids: CASSFGPPPKADTQYF. The DNA of the CDR3 is TGTGCCAGCAGTTTCGGTCCCCCCCCCAAAGCAGATACGCAGTATTTT.

This chain links TRBV27 with TRBJ2-3; 9 bases align to TRBD2. The V and J ends lost 6 bases and 2 bases, in that order; junction bases with no gene match: 6. CDR3 length: 15 residues. Per the germline V gene, CDR1 is MNHEY and CDR2 is SMNVEV (reference sequence). In DNA form, the CDR3 reads TGTGCCAGCAGCCAAACTAGCGGGTACACAGATACGCAGTATTTT. Its translation is CASSQTSGYTDTQYF.

The genes are TRBV19 and TRBJ2-2; D ambiguous. V lost 3 bases and J lost 3, with 5 bases in between. Germline CDR1 reads LNHDA; CDR2 reads SQIVND (reference sequence). The CDR3 length is 13 residues. CDR3 amino acids: CASSIRYTGELFF. CDR3 DNA: TGTGCCAGTAGTATTCGATACACCGGGGAGCTGTTTTTT.

On this clone: One end of the junction is discordant with germline, which a read error may explain. The chain couples TRBV27 to TRBJ2-7; 10 nucleotides match TRBD1. Germline-derived CDR1 and CDR2 are MNHEY and SMNVEV (reference sequence). The CDR3 consists of 15 residues. This CDR3 is CAISESWGQGYEQYF. The DNA of the CDR3 is TGTGCCATCAGTGAGTCGTGGGGACAGGGGTACGAGCAGTACTTC.

The chain uses TRBV5-6 and TRBJ1-5; D not resolved. V lost 1 base and J lost 0, with 11 bases in between. The CDR3 runs 16 residues. Germline assignment: CDR1 SGHDT and CDR2 YYEEEE. This chain's CDR3 is CASSLRAGYSNQPQHF. CDR3 sequence (DNA): TGTGCCAGCAGCTTGCGTGCAGGATATAGCAATCAGCCCCAGCATTTT. The full variable domain, in which reference TRBV5-6 and TRBJ1-5 provide the parts outside the CDR3, is DAGVTQSPTHLIKTRGQQVTLRCSPKSGHDTVSWYQQALGQGPQFIFQYYEEEERQRGNFPDRFSGHQFPNYSSELNVNALLLGDSALYLCASSLRAGYSNQPQHFGDGTRLSIL.

V gene TRBV9 combines with J gene TRBJ2-1; D gene ambiguous. The CDR3 is made up of 17 amino acids. Trimming took 3 bases from V and 9 from J, leaving 25 bases between them. Germline loops: CDR1 SGDLS, CDR2 YYNGEE. The CDR3 region is CASSASALSPLGAEQFF. In nucleotides, the CDR3 is TGTGCCAGCAGCGCCAGCGCGCTTTCTCCCTTGGGTGCTGAGCAGTTCTTC.

J is TRBJ1-3 and V is TRBV6-1; no clear D gene. The CDR3 covers 15 residues. The V and J ends lost 4 bases and 1 base respectively, with 11 bases between them. Germline values: CDR1 MNHNS, CDR2 SASEGT. CDR3 DNA sequence: TGTGCCAGCAGTGGGGCAGCTGAATCTGGAAACACCATATATTTT. Its protein product is CASSGAAESGNTIYF.

The chain joins TRBV7-9 to TRBJ1-1, with D tentatively TRBD1 (5 bases). Trimming stripped 7 bases from V and 1 base from J, with 13 bases between. The CDR3 extends over 14 amino acids. Germline lookup yields CDR1 SEHNR and CDR2 FQNEAQ (reference sequence). The CDR3 sequence: CASTHRGGNTEAFF. The CDR3 bases are TGTGCCAGCACCCATAGGGGAGGGAACACTGAAGCTTTCTTT.

The count of this clone is one. The sample carries other DNA sequences with the same CDR3. The chain uses TRBV7-2 and TRBJ1-4, with a possible D match to TRBD1 (6 bases). This CDR3 has 13 amino acids. The germline V gene encodes CDR1 SGHTA and CDR2 FQGNSA. Trimming cost V 3 bases and J 8 bases, with 10 bases left between them. The CDR3, as DNA: TGTGCCAGCAGCTTGGGGACAAGGGAAAAACTGTTTTTT. Encoded protein: CASSLGTREKLFF.

This chain connects TRBV6-6 to TRBJ1-1; D remains ambiguous. This CDR3 region has 15 residues. V was shortened by 1 base and J by 3 bases, with 12 bases between the two germline ends. CDR1 and CDR2 (germline): MNHNY, SVGAGI (reference sequence). Here the CDR3 DNA reads TGTGCCAGCAGTTACTGGCCGGACGTTGACACTGAAGCTTTCTTT. Translating it yields CASSYWPDVDTEAFF.

This chain joins TRBV4-2 and TRBJ2-2; either TRBD1 or TRBD2 may supply D (7 bases each). Germline assignment: CDR1 LGHNA and CDR2 YNFKEQ. Trimming shortened V by 1 base and J by 4 bases, and 16 bases separated the two germline ends. This CDR3 contains 17 residues. CDR3 loop: CASSQGQQGRGTGELFF. The CDR3 DNA reads as TGTGCCAGCAGCCAAGGGCAACAGGGGAGGGGCACCGGGGAGCTGTTTTTT.

CDR3 sequence reads: CAWSPNLRETEAFF. DNA for the CDR3: TGTGCCTGGAGTCCCAATCTTCGGGAAACTGAAGCTTTCTTT. The rearrangement links TRBV30 to TRBJ1-1, with D unclear. The germline gives CDR1 GTSNPN, CDR2 SVGIG (reference sequence). This CDR3 is built from 14 residues. Trimming removed 2 bases from V and 5 bases from J, with 15 bases in between.

This clone occurred a few times. This sequence joins TRBV6-1 and TRBJ2-6; D gene uncertain. There are 15 residues in the CDR3. The V end was cut by 5 bases, the J end by 0 bases, with 8 bases between. Germline CDR1 and CDR2: MNHNS and SASEGT. CDR3 residues: CASSLDLSGANVLTF. The CDR3, as DNA: TGTGCCAGCAGTTTGGACCTCTCTGGGGCCAACGTCCTGACTTTC.

Only a few counts were recorded for this clone. The rearrangement links TRBV18 to TRBJ2-1, with D maybe TRBD2 (5 bases). Germline V gene sequence: CDR1 KGHSH, CDR2 LQKENI. The CDR3 is 13 residues long. V shed 2 bases and J shed 8 bases, with 10 bases lying between them. CDR3 bases: TGTGCCAGCTCACCAGGGAGAGACGATGAGCAGTTCTTC. Its protein product is CASSPGRDDEQFF.

This chain joins TRBV29-1 and TRBJ2-1; D perhaps matches TRBD2 (5 bases). Trimming pared 4 bases from V and 4 bases from J, leaving 14 bases between. Germline CDR1 is SQVTM and CDR2 is ANQGSEA. This CDR3 spans 14 amino acids. The CDR3 region has the DNA TGCAGCGTTGGGACTCGCGTCGCGTACAATGAGCAGTTCTTC. The encoded protein is CSVGTRVAYNEQFF.